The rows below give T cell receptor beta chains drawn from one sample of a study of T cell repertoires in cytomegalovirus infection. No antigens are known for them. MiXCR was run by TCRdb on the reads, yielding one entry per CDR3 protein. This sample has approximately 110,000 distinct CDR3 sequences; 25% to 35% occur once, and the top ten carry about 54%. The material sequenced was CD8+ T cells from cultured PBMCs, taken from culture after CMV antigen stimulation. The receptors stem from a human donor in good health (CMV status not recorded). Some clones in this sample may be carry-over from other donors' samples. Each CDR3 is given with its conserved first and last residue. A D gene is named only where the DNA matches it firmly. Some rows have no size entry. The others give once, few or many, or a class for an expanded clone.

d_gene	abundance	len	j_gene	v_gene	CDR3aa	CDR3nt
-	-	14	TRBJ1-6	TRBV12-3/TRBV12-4	CASSFGGLRSPLHF	TGTGCCAGCAGTTTTGGTGGGTTGCGGTCACCCCTCCACTTT
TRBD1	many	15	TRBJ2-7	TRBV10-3	CAISERGQSSYEQYF	TGTGCCATCAGTGAACGGGGACAGAGCTCCTACGAGCAGTACTTC
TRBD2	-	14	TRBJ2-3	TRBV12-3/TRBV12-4	CASAWGGMGDTQYF	TGTGCCAGCGCCTGGGGGGGAATGGGAGATACGCAGTATTTT
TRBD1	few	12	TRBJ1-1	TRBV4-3	CASSQGTGEAFF	TGCGCCAGCAGCCAAGGGACAGGCGAAGCTTTCTTT
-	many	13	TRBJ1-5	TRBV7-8	CASSSQRNQPQHF	TGTGCCAGCAGCTCCCAGCGCAATCAGCCCCAGCATTTT
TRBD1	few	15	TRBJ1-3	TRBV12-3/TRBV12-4	CASRGGQHAGNTIYF	TGTGCCAGCAGGGGGGGACAGCATGCTGGAAACACCATATATTTT
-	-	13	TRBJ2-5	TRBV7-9	CASSPGTQETQYF	TGTGCCAGCAGCCCCGGAACCCAAGAGACCCAGTACTTC
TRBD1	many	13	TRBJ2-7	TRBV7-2	CASSLGTGGEQYF	TGTGCCAGCAGCCTCGGGACAGGGGGTGAGCAGTACTTC
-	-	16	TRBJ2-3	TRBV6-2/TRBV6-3	CASSYGGTPSTDTQYF	TGTGCCAGCAGTTATGGAGGAACGCCTAGCACAGATACGCAGTATTTT
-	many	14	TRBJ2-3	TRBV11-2	CASSLGHGTDTQYF	TGTGCCAGCAGCTTAGGGCACGGCACAGATACGCAGTATTTT
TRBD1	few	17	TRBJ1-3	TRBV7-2	CASSRDSYRFSGNTIYF	TGTGCCAGCAGCAGGGACAGTTATCGATTCTCTGGAAACACCATATATTTT
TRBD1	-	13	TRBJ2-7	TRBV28	CATGTGRSYEQYF	TGTGCCACTGGGACAGGGCGTAGCTACGAGCAGTACTTC
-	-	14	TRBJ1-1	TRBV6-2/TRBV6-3	CASSPTGLNTEAFF	TGTGCCAGCAGTCCGACAGGATTGAACACTGAAGCTTTCTTT
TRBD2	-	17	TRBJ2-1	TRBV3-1	CASSQLGLADSYNEQFF	TGTGCCAGCAGCCAACTGGGACTAGCGGACTCCTACAATGAGCAGTTCTTC
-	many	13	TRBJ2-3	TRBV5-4	CASSSGLQDTQYF	TGTGCCAGCAGCTCGGGACTTCAAGATACGCAGTATTTT
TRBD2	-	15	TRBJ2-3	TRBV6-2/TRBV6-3	CASSATSGTTDTQYF	TGTGCCAGCAGTGCGACTAGCGGGACCACAGATACGCAGTATTTT
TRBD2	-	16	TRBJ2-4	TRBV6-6	CASSYSMRGDTNIQYF	TGTGCCAGCAGTTACTCGATGCGGGGGGATACAAACATTCAGTACTTC
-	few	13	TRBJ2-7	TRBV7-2	CASSLEVTYEQYF	TGTGCCAGCAGCTTAGAGGTTACCTACGAGCAGTACTTC
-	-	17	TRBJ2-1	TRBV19	CASSPSWSLDSYNEQFF	TGTGCCAGTAGTCCGAGTTGGTCGTTGGACAGCTACAATGAGCAGTTCTTC
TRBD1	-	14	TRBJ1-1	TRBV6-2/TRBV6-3	CASSLGQGLTEAFF	TGTGCCAGCAGTTTGGGACAGGGTTTAACTGAAGCTTTCTTT
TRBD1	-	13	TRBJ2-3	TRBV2	CAKQGARTDTQYF	TGTGCCAAACAGGGGGCTCGGACAGATACGCAGTATTTT
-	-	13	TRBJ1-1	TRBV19	CASSIGQGTEAFF	TGTGCCAGTAGTATTGGGCAGGGAACTGAAGCTTTCTTT
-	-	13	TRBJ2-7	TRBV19	CASSYQGGYEQYF	TGTGCCAGTTCGTATCAGGGAGGATACGAGCAGTACTTC
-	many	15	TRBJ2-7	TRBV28	CASSMGGGWESEQYF	TGTGCCAGCAGTATGGGGGGCGGCTGGGAGTCCGAGCAGTACTTC
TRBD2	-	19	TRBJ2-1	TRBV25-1	CASSESQRGPESSYNEQFF	TGTGCCAGCAGTGAATCCCAGCGGGGGCCCGAGAGCTCCTACAATGAGCAGTTCTTC
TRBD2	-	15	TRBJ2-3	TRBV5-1	CACSLAGGYTDTQYF	TGCGCCTGCAGCTTGGCGGGGGGATACACAGATACGCAGTATTTT
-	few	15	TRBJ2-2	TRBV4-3	CASSQDAMNTGELFF	TGCGCCAGCAGCCAAGATGCTATGAACACCGGGGAGCTGTTTTTT
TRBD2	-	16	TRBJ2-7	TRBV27	CASSLGPSGASYEQYF	TGTGCCAGCAGTTTGGGACCTAGCGGGGCCTCCTACGAGCAGTACTTC
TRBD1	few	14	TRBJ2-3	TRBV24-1	CATSEPGQGDTQYF	TGTGCCACCAGTGAACCGGGACAGGGTGATACGCAGTATTTT